This is a list of T cell receptor beta chains from one sample in a study of blood T cell repertoires in COVID-19. Produced via immunoSEQ multiplex PCR; TCRdb's table is partial and in-frame only. The sample includes roughly 110,000 clones, about 87% of them seen just once. Sequencing was carried out using peripheral blood. Receptors originate from a woman between 45 and 65 years old with acute or convalescent COVID-19. Each CDR3 is given with its conserved first and last residue. The D gene is left open where the match is weak. Size values are once, few and many counts, or a class for expanded clones, and some rows have none.

d_call: TRBD1
clone_size: -
j_call: TRBJ2-2
cdr3_length: 17
v_call: TRBV9
cdr3_aa: CASSVPSGTGDTGELFF
cdr3_nt: TGTGCCAGCAGCGTACCCTCCGGGACAGGGGACACCGGGGAGCTGTTTTTT

d_call: TRBD1
clone_size: -
j_call: TRBJ1-1
cdr3_length: 16
v_call: TRBV5-1
cdr3_aa: CASSPRDRGMNTEAFF
cdr3_nt: TGCGCCAGCAGCCCCCGGGACAGGGGAATGAACACTGAAGCTTTCTTT

d_call: -
clone_size: -
j_call: TRBJ1-2
cdr3_length: 12
v_call: TRBV4-1
cdr3_aa: CASSQGTNGYTF
cdr3_nt: TGCGCCAGCAGTCAAGGGACAAATGGCTACACCTTC

d_call: TRBD1
clone_size: -
j_call: TRBJ1-1
cdr3_length: 13
v_call: TRBV10-3
cdr3_aa: CASTGGVNTEAFF
cdr3_nt: TGTGCCTCGACAGGGGGAGTGAACACTGAAGCTTTCTTT

d_call: TRBD1
clone_size: -
j_call: TRBJ1-2
cdr3_length: 15
v_call: TRBV27
cdr3_aa: CASSLRGQGLYGYTF
cdr3_nt: TGTGCCAGCAGTTTACGAGGACAGGGCCTATATGGCTACACCTTC

d_call: -
clone_size: -
j_call: TRBJ2-1
cdr3_length: 17
v_call: TRBV5-1
cdr3_aa: CASSPPDYLSSYNEQFF
cdr3_nt: TGCGCCAGCAGCCCGCCGGACTATCTCAGCTCCTACAATGAGCAGTTCTTC

d_call: TRBD2
clone_size: -
j_call: TRBJ2-7
cdr3_length: 15
v_call: TRBV7-9
cdr3_aa: CASSLALAVGYEQYF
cdr3_nt: TGTGCCAGCAGCTTAGCGCTAGCGGTAGGCTACGAGCAGTACTTC

d_call: -
clone_size: once
j_call: TRBJ2-3
cdr3_length: 11
v_call: TRBV2
cdr3_aa: CASSDVAPQYF
cdr3_nt: TGTGCCAGCAGTGACGTAGCGCCTCAGTATTTT

d_call: TRBD2
clone_size: -
j_call: TRBJ2-5
cdr3_length: 15
v_call: TRBV28
cdr3_aa: CARRHSGSLIETQYF
cdr3_nt: TGTGCCAGGAGACATAGCGGGAGTTTAATCGAGACCCAGTACTTC

d_call: -
clone_size: few
j_call: TRBJ2-5
cdr3_length: 13
v_call: TRBV10-2
cdr3_aa: CASSAGYRRPQYF
cdr3_nt: TGCGCCAGCAGTGCGGGATATAGAAGGCCCCAGTACTTC

d_call: TRBD2
clone_size: -
j_call: TRBJ2-2
cdr3_length: 15
v_call: TRBV6-6
cdr3_aa: CASSSLSGGAGELFF
cdr3_nt: TGTGCCAGCAGTTCTCTAAGCGGGGGGGCCGGGGAGCTGTTTTTT

d_call: TRBD1
clone_size: -
j_call: TRBJ2-5
cdr3_length: 16
v_call: TRBV11-2
cdr3_aa: CASSDTQGVRQETQYF
cdr3_nt: TGTGCCAGCAGCGATACACAGGGGGTACGTCAAGAGACCCAGTACTTC

d_call: -
clone_size: -
j_call: TRBJ1-3
cdr3_length: 12
v_call: TRBV16
cdr3_aa: CASSPEGNTIYF
cdr3_nt: TGTGCCAGCAGCCCGGAGGGAAACACCATATATTTT

d_call: TRBD1
clone_size: -
j_call: TRBJ2-6
cdr3_length: 18
v_call: TRBV24-1
cdr3_aa: CATSVGAGGGSGANVLTF
cdr3_nt: TGTGCCACCAGTGTTGGGGCAGGGGGCGGATCTGGGGCCAACGTCCTGACTTTC

d_call: -
clone_size: -
j_call: TRBJ1-4
cdr3_length: 14
v_call: TRBV13
cdr3_aa: CASSIWQANEKLFF
cdr3_nt: TGTGCCAGCTCGATTTGGCAAGCTAATGAAAAACTGTTTTTT

d_call: -
clone_size: many
j_call: TRBJ1-2
cdr3_length: 13
v_call: TRBV5-6
cdr3_aa: CASSLWGVGGYTF
cdr3_nt: TGTGCCAGCAGCTTGTGGGGCGTCGGTGGCTACACCTTC

d_call: -
clone_size: -
j_call: TRBJ2-3
cdr3_length: 14
v_call: TRBV2
cdr3_aa: CASSEGRGIDTQYF
cdr3_nt: TGTGCCAGCAGTGAAGGTCGGGGGATAGATACGCAGTATTTT

d_call: TRBD2
clone_size: -
j_call: TRBJ2-5
cdr3_length: 22
v_call: TRBV29-1
cdr3_aa: CSVEGGLGKGTSGPSVRETQYF
cdr3_nt: TGCAGCGTTGAAGGTGGATTGGGCAAAGGGACTAGCGGACCGTCCGTCCGAGAGACCCAGTACTTC

d_call: -
clone_size: -
j_call: TRBJ1-4
cdr3_length: 15
v_call: TRBV14
cdr3_aa: CASSPLGGEGEKLFF
cdr3_nt: TGTGCCAGCAGCCCCCTCGGGGGGGAGGGCGAAAAACTGTTTTTT

d_call: -
clone_size: -
j_call: TRBJ2-3
cdr3_length: 12
v_call: TRBV11-3
cdr3_aa: CASSQPGNTQYF
cdr3_nt: TGTGCCAGCAGCCAACCGGGGAATACGCAGTATTTT

d_call: -
clone_size: -
j_call: TRBJ2-7
cdr3_length: 12
v_call: TRBV28
cdr3_aa: CASSTGIYEQYF
cdr3_nt: TGTGCCAGCAGTACAGGGATATACGAGCAGTACTTC

d_call: TRBD1
clone_size: -
j_call: TRBJ1-2
cdr3_length: 15
v_call: TRBV6-5
cdr3_aa: CASSSGAGTVYGYTF
cdr3_nt: TGTGCCAGCAGTTCTGGAGCCGGGACAGTCTATGGCTACACCTTC

d_call: TRBD2
clone_size: -
j_call: TRBJ2-5
cdr3_length: 16
v_call: TRBV20-1
cdr3_aa: CSASPPGLANQETQYF
cdr3_nt: TGCAGTGCTAGTCCCCCGGGACTAGCGAACCAAGAGACCCAGTACTTC

d_call: -
clone_size: -
j_call: TRBJ1-2
cdr3_length: 15
v_call: TRBV4-3
cdr3_aa: CASSQEVQGGYGYTF
cdr3_nt: TGCGCCAGCAGCCAAGAAGTACAGGGTGGCTATGGCTACACCTTC

d_call: TRBD1
clone_size: -
j_call: TRBJ1-1
cdr3_length: 14
v_call: TRBV24-1
cdr3_aa: CATSEATGGTEAFF
cdr3_nt: TGTGCCACCAGTGAGGCTACAGGGGGCACTGAAGCTTTCTTT